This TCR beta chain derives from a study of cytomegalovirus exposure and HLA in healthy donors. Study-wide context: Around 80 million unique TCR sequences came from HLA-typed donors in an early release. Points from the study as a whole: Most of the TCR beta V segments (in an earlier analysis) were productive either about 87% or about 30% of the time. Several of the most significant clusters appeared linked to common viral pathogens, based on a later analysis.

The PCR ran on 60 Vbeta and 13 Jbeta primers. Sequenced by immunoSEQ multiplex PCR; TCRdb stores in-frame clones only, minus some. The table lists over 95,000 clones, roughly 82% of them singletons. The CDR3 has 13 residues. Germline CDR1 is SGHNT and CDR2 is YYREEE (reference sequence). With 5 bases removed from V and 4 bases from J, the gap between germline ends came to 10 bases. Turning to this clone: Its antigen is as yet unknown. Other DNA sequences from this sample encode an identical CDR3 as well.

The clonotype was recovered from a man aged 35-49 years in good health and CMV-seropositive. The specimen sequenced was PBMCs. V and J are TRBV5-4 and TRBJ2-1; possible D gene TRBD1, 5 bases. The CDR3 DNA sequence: TGTGCCAGCAGATCTGCAGGGTACAATGAGCAGTTCTTC. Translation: CASRSAGYNEQFF.